These T cell receptor beta chains were read from a single sample in a study of CD8+ T cells in alopecia areata. Libraries were prepared by immunoSEQ multiplex PCR; TCRdb keeps only in-frame clonotypes and omits some of them. The sample consists of 90,000 to 120,000 clones, under 65% of them appearing once. The sequencing input was NKG2D-low CD8+ T cells sorted from blood. These receptors were collected from a human donor with alopecia areata. Both conserved end residues are part of each CDR3. Fields, in order: clone size, J gene, V gene, D gene, CDR3 protein, CDR3 DNA. The D gene is left open where the match is weak. Rows give clone size only sometimes, using once, few, many, or a class for an expanded clone.

>NA|TRBJ2-2|TRBV9|TRBD1
CASTRRTGGGELFF
TGTGCCAGCACCAGGAGAACAGGGGGAGGGGAGCTGTTTTTT
>NA|TRBJ2-7|TRBV19|TRBD2
CASSTAGGPYEQYF
TGTGCCAGTAGCACAGCGGGAGGGCCCTACGAGCAGTACTTC
>NA|TRBJ2-3|TRBV4-2|TRBD2
CASSQALLAGAPTDTQYF
TGTGCCAGCAGCCAAGCGTTACTAGCGGGAGCCCCCACAGATACGCAGTATTTT
>NA|TRBJ2-7|TRBV11-2|NA
CASSPGLLQEQYF
TGTGCCAGCAGCCCTGGACTGTTGCAGGAGCAGTACTTC
>NA|TRBJ2-7|TRBV7-9|NA
CASSTSRDEQYF
TGTGCCAGCAGCACATCGCGCGACGAGCAGTACTTC
>NA|TRBJ2-1|TRBV4-2|TRBD2
CASSRNSGTYNEQFF
TGTGCCAGCAGCCGAAATAGCGGGACTTACAATGAGCAGTTCTTC
>NA|TRBJ1-1|TRBV7-9|NA
CASSLGDLWGTEAFF
TGTGCCAGCAGCTTAGGAGACCTTTGGGGCACTGAAGCTTTCTTT
>few|TRBJ2-5|TRBV5-1|TRBD2
CASSGAGGPETQYF
TGTGCCAGCAGCGGGGCGGGAGGGCCGGAGACCCAGTACTTC
>few|TRBJ1-1|TRBV19|TRBD1
CASSIPSTGLSEAFF
TGTGCCAGTAGTATCCCATCGACAGGGTTATCTGAAGCTTTCTTT
>NA|TRBJ2-5|TRBV15|NA
CATSGKQETQYF
TGTGCCACCAGCGGAAAACAAGAGACCCAGTACTTC
>few|TRBJ2-7|TRBV5-1|TRBD2
CASRFPTSGSREQYF
TGCGCCAGCAGGTTTCCGACTAGCGGGAGTCGCGAGCAGTACTTC
>NA|TRBJ2-5|TRBV11-2|NA
CASSLGGGYQETQYF
TGTGCCAGCAGCTTAGGGGGCGGTTACCAAGAGACCCAGTACTTC
>NA|TRBJ1-2|TRBV6-5|TRBD1
CASSYSSTGAYGYTF
TGTGCCAGCAGTTACTCCTCGACAGGGGCGTATGGCTACACCTTC
>NA|TRBJ2-3|TRBV5-1|TRBD2
CASSFRPGREAADTQYF
TGCGCCAGCAGCTTTCGGCCCGGGCGGGAGGCAGCAGATACGCAGTATTTT
>NA|TRBJ2-7|TRBV23-1|TRBD1
CASTLPTGTEQYF
TGCGCCAGCACCCTACCGACAGGGACCGAGCAGTACTTC
>once|TRBJ2-1|TRBV25-1|NA
CASGLSAVNEQFF
TGTGCCTCGGGACTTTCGGCGGTGAATGAGCAGTTCTTC
>NA|TRBJ2-1|TRBV28|TRBD2
CASSPMVAGSSYNEQFF
TGTGCCAGCAGCCCCATGGTAGCGGGGAGCTCCTACAATGAGCAGTTCTTC
>few|TRBJ2-1|TRBV29-1|TRBD2
CSGKGSSGTLSYNEQFF
TGCAGCGGAAAGGGGTCTAGCGGGACCCTTTCCTACAATGAGCAGTTCTTC
>NA|TRBJ2-7|TRBV5-6|NA
CASSYSGPYEQYF
TGTGCCAGCAGCTATTCAGGACCCTACGAGCAGTACTTC
>few|TRBJ2-6|TRBV5-1|NA
CASSLGLRVSGANVLTF
TGCGCCAGCAGCTTGGGGCTTCGGGTCTCCGGGGCCAACGTCCTGACTTTC
>NA|TRBJ2-5|TRBV2|TRBD1
CATLTGAETQYF
TGTGCCACTCTAACAGGGGCCGAGACCCAGTACTTC
>few|TRBJ1-2|TRBV19|NA
CASSPAGGMNYGYTF
TGTGCCAGTAGTCCCGCGGGAGGGATGAACTATGGCTACACCTTC
>few|TRBJ1-4|TRBV29-1|NA
CSVGRVGSNEKLFF
TGCAGCGTTGGCCGGGTAGGGAGTAATGAAAAACTGTTTTTT
>NA|TRBJ1-3|TRBV9|NA
CASSQRGGIKGNTIYF
TGTGCCAGCAGCCAACGTGGGGGGATTAAAGGAAACACCATATATTTT
>NA|TRBJ1-1|TRBV6-6|NA
CASSWDTKGTEAFF
TGTGCCAGCAGTTGGGACACCAAGGGCACTGAAGCTTTCTTT
>few|TRBJ2-1|TRBV19|NA
CASSFGADSYNEQFF
TGTGCCAGTAGTTTCGGCGCGGATTCCTACAATGAGCAGTTCTTC
>NA|TRBJ2-5|TRBV5-6|NA
CASSSPRTLNQETQYF
TGTGCCAGCAGCAGCCCCCGGACCCTGAACCAAGAGACCCAGTACTTC
>few|TRBJ2-3|TRBV5-1|NA
CASSLIPDGTDTQYF
TGCGCCAGCAGCTTAATTCCCGACGGCACAGATACGCAGTATTTT
>NA|TRBJ1-1|TRBV27|NA
CASQKGDTEAFF
TGTGCCAGCCAAAAGGGGGACACTGAAGCTTTCTTT
>few|TRBJ2-3|TRBV9|TRBD2
CASSVDTSGGRNTQYF
TGTGCCAGCAGCGTAGATACTAGCGGAGGGAGAAATACGCAGTATTTT
>NA|TRBJ2-3|TRBV9|NA
CASSEGDSTDTQYF
TGTGCCAGCAGCGAGGGGGACAGCACAGATACGCAGTATTTT
>few|TRBJ2-1|TRBV7-9|TRBD1
CASSRQGAYNEQFF
TGTGCCAGCTCCCGACAGGGGGCCTACAATGAGCAGTTCTTC
>NA|TRBJ2-1|TRBV10-3|TRBD2
CAISDSGRVLMNEQFF
TGTGCCATCAGTGATAGCGGGAGGGTCCTCATGAATGAGCAGTTCTTC